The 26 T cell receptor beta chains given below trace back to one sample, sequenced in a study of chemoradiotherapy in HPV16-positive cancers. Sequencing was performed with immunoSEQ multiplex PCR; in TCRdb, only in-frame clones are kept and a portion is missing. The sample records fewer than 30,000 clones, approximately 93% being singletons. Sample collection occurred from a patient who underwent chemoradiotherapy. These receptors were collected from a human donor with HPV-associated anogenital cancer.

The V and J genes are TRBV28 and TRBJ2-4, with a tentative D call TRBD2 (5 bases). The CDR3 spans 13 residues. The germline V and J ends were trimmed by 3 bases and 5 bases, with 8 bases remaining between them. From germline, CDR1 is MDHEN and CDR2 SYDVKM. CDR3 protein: CASSFSAENIQYF. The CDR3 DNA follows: TGTGCCAGCAGTTTTAGCGCAGAAAACATTCAGTACTTC.

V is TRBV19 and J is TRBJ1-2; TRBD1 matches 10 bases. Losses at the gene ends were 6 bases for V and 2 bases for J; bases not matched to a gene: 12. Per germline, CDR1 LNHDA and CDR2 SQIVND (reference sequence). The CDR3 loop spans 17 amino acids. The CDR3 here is CASSIRDRGRQNYGYTF. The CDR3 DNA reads TGTGCCAGTAGCATCCGGGACAGGGGCCGCCAAAACTATGGCTACACCTTC.

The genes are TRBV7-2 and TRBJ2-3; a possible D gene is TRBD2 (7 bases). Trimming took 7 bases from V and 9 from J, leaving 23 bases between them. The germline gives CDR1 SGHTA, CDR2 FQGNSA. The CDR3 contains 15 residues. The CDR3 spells CASMRFRRGGSTQYF. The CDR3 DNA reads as TGTGCCAGCATGAGGTTTCGGAGGGGGGGCAGCACGCAGTATTTT.

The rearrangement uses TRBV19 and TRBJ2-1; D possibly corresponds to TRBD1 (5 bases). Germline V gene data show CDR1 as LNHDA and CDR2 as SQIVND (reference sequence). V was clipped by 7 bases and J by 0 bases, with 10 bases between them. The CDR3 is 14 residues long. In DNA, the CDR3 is TGTGCCAGTATGGTTAGGGGCTCCTACAATGAGCAGTTCTTC. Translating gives CASMVRGSYNEQFF.

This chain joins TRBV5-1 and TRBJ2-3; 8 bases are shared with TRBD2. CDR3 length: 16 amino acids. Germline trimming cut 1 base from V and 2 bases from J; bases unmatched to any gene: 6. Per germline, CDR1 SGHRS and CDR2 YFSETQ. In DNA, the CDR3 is TGCGCCAGCAGCTTGAAACTAGCGGAGGACACAGATACGCAGTATTTT. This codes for CASSLKLAEDTDTQYF.

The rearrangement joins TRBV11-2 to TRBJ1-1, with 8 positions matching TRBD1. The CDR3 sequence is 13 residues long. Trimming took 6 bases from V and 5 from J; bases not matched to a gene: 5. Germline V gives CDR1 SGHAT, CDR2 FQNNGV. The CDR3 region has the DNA TGTGCCAGCAGTCAGGGGGCGGGTACTGAAGCTTTCTTT. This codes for CASSQGAGTEAFF.

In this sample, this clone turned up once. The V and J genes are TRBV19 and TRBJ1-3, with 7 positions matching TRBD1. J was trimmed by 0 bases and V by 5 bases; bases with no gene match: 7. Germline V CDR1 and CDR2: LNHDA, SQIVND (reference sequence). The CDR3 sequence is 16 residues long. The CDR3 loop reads CASSDKTGRSGNTIYF. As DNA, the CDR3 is TGTGCCAGTAGTGATAAGACAGGGCGCTCTGGAAACACCATATATTTT. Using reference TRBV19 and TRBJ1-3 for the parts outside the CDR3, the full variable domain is DGGITQSPKYLFRKEGQNVTLSCEQNLNHDAMYWYRQDPGQGLRLIYYSQIVNDFQKGDIAEGYSVSREKKESFPLTVTSAQKNPTAFYLCASSDKTGRSGNTIYFGEGSWLTVV.

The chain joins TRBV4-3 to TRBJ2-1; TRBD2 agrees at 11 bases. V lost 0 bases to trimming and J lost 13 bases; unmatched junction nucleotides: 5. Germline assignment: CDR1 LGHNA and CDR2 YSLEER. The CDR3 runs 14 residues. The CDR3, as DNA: TGCGCCAGCAGCCAAGAGATTAGCGGGGGGGCTCAGTTCTTC. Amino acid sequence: CASSQEISGGAQFF.

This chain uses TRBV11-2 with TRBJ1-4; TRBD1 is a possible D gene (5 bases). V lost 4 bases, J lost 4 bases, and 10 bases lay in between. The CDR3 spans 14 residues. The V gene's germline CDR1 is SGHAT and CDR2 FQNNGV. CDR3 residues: CASSSGPINEKLFF. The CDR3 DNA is TGTGCCAGCAGCTCGGGACCGATTAATGAAAAACTGTTTTTT.

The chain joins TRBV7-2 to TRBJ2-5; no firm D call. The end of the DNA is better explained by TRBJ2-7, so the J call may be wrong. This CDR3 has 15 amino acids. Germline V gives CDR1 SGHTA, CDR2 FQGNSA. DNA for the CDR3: TGTGCCAGCAGCTTAGTCGTTTTAGAAAAGGACGAGCAGTACTTC. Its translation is CASSLVVLEKDEQYF.

For the CDR3, the DNA is TGCGCCAGCAGCCCTAGGACTAGCGGGAACACCGGGGAGCTGTTTTTT. It encodes CASSPRTSGNTGELFF. The chain combines TRBV5-1 with TRBJ2-2; 10 positions agree with TRBD2. J was trimmed by 1 base and V by 4 bases; bases with no gene match: 4. CDR1 and CDR2 from the germline V gene are SGHRS and YFSETQ. This CDR3 is 16 amino acids long.

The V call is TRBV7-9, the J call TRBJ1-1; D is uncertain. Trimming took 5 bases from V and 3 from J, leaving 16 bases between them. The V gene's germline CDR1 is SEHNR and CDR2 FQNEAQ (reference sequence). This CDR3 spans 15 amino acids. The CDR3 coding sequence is TGTGCCAGCAGCCCTGGGTCTTACGTTGACACTGAAGCTTTCTTT. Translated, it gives CASSPGSYVDTEAFF.

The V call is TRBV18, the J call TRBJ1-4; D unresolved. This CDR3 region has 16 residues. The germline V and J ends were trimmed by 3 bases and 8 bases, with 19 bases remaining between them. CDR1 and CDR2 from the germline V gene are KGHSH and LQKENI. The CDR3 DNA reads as TGTGCCAGCTCACCTAATTTGGTACTACAAGGGGAAAAACTGTTTTTT. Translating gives CASSPNLVLQGEKLFF.

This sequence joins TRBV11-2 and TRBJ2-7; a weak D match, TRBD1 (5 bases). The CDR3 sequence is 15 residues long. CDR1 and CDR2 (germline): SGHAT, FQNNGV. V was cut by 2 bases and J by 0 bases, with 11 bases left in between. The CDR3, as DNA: TGTGCCAGCAGCTTAAGCAGGGTGAGCTCCTACGAGCAGTACTTC. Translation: CASSLSRVSSYEQYF.

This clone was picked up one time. In DNA form, the CDR3 reads TGCAGCGCCCGGACAGGGGGCTCCTACGAGCAGTACTTC. Residues: CSARTGGSYEQYF. This chain joins TRBV29-1 and TRBJ2-7; TRBD1 aligns across 10 bases. Germline CDR1 and CDR2: SQVTM and ANQGSEA. The CDR3 spans 13 residues. V lost 7 bases to trimming and J lost 0 bases; unmatched junction nucleotides: 3.

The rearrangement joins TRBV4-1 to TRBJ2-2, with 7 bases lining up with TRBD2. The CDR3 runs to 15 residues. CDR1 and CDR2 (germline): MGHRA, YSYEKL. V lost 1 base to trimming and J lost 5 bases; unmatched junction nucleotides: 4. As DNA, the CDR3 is TGCGCCAGCAGCCAAGGCGGAGCGGGGACCGGGGAGCTGTTTTTT. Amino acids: CASSQGGAGTGELFF.

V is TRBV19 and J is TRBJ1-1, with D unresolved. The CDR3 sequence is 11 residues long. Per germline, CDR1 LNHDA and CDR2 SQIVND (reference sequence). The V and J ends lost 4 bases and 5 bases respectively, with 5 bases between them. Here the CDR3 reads CASSTWTEAFF. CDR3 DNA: TGTGCCAGTAGTACGTGGACTGAAGCTTTCTTT. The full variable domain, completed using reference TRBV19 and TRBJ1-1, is DGGITQSPKYLFRKEGQNVTLSCEQNLNHDAMYWYRQDPGQGLRLIYYSQIVNDFQKGDIAEGYSVSREKKESFPLTVTSAQKNPTAFYLCASSTWTEAFFGQGTRLTVV.

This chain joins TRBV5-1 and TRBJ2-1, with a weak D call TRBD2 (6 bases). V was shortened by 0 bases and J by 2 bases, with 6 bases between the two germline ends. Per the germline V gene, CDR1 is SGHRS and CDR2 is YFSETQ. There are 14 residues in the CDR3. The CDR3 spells CASSLGGAYNEQFF. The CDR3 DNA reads TGCGCCAGCAGCTTGGGCGGGGCCTACAATGAGCAGTTCTTC. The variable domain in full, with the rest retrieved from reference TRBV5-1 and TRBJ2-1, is KAGVTQTPRYLIKTRGQQVTLSCSPISGHRSVSWYQQTPGQGLQFLFEYFSETQRNKGNFPGRFSGRQFSNSRSEMNVSTLELGDSALYLCASSLGGAYNEQFFGPGTRLTVL.

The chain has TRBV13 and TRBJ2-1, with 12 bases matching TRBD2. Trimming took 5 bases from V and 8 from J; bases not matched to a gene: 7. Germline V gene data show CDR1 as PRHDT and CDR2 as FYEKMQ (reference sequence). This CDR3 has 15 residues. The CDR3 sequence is CASSLGLAGMDEQFF. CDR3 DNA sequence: TGTGCCAGCAGCCTCGGACTAGCGGGAATGGATGAGCAGTTCTTC. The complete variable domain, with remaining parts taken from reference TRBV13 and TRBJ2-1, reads AAGVIQSPRHLIKEKRETATLKCYPIPRHDTVYWYQQGPGQDPQFLISFYEKMQSDKGSIPDRFSAQQFSDYHSELNMSSLELGDSALYFCASSLGLAGMDEQFFGPGTRLTVL.

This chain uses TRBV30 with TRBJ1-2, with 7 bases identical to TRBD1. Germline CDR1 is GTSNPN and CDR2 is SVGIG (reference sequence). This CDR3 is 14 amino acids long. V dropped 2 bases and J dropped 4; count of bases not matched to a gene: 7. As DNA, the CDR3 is TGTGCCTGGAGTAGGCAGGGGGTCTCCTATGGCTACACCTTC. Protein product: CAWSRQGVSYGYTF.

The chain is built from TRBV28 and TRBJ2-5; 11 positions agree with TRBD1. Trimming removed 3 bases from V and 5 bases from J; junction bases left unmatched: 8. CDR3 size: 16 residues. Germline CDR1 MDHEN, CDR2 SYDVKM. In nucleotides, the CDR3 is TGTGCCAGCAGTTTGATTGGGACAGGGGGTTTTGAGACCCAGTACTTC. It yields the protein CASSLIGTGGFETQYF.

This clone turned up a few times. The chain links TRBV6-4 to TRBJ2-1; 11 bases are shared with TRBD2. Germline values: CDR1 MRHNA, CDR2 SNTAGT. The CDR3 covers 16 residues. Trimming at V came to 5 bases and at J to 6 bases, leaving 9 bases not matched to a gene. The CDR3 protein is CASSRTGTSGPNEQFF. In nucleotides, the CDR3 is TGTGCCAGCAGTCGAACCGGGACTAGCGGTCCCAATGAGCAGTTCTTC.

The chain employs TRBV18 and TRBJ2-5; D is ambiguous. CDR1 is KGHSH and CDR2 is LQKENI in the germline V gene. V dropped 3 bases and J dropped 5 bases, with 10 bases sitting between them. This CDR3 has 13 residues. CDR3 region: CASSPPRPETQYF. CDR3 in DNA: TGTGCCAGCTCACCTCCGAGGCCGGAGACCCAGTACTTC.

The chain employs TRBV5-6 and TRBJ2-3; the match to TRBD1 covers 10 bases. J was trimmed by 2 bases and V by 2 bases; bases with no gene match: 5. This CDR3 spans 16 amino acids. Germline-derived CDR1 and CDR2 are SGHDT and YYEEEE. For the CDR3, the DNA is TGTGCCAGCAGCTTAAGGACAGGGGGTATCACAGATACGCAGTATTTT. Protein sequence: CASSLRTGGITDTQYF.

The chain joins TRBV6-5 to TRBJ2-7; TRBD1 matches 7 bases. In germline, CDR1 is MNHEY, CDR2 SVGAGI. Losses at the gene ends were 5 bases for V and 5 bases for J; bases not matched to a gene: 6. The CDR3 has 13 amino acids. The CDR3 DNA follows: TGTGCCAGCAGTCCTACGACAGGGCACGAGCAGTACTTC. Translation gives CASSPTTGHEQYF.

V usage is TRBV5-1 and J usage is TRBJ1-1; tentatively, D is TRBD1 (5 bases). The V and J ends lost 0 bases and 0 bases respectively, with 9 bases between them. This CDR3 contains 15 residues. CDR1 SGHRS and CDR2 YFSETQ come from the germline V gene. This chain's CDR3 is CASSLAPGLNTEAFF. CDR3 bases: TGCGCCAGCAGCTTGGCTCCGGGGCTGAACACTGAAGCTTTCTTT.